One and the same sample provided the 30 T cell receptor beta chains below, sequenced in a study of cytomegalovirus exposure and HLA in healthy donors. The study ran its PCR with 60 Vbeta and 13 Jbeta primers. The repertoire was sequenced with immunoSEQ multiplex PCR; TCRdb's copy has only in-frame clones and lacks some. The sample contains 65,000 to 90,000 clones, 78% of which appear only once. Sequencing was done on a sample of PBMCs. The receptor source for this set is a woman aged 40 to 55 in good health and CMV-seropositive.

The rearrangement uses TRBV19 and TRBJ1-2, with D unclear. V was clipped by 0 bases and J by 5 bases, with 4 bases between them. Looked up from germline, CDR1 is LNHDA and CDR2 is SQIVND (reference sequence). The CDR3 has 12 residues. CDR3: CASSIDGYGYTF. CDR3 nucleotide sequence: TGTGCCAGTAGTATAGACGGGTATGGCTACACCTTC.

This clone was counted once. CDR3 nucleotides: TGCGCCAGCAGCTTGGGGGGGGCTAATGAAAAACTGTTTTTT. Translation: CASSLGGANEKLFF. The V call is TRBV5-1, the J call TRBJ1-4; TRBD1 might be the D (5 bases). CDR3 length equals 14 residues. Germline V gene lookup returns CDR1 SGHRS and CDR2 YFSETQ. Trimming shortened V by 0 bases and J by 3 bases, and 6 bases separated the two germline ends.

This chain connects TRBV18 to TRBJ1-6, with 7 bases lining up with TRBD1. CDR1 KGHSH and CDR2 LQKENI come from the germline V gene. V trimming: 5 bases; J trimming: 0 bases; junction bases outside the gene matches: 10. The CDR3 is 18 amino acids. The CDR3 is CASSEARTGSSYNSPLHF. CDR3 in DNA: TGTGCCAGCTCAGAAGCCAGGACAGGAAGCTCCTATAATTCACCCCTCCACTTT.

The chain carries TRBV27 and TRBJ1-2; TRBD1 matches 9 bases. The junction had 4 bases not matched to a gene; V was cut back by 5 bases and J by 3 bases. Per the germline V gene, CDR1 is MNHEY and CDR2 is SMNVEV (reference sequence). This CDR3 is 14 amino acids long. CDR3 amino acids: CASSPTGGDYGYTF. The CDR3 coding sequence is TGTGCCAGCAGTCCGACAGGGGGGGACTATGGCTACACCTTC.

In DNA form, the CDR3 reads TGTGCCTGGAGCTGGACAGGACTCACAGATACGCAGTATTTT. This translates into CAWSWTGLTDTQYF. The chain has TRBV30 and TRBJ2-3, with 7 bases aligning to TRBD1. Germline loops: CDR1 GTSNPN, CDR2 SVGIG (reference sequence). V was pared by 3 bases and J by 2 bases, with 5 bases of the junction left unmatched. The CDR3 consists of 14 residues.

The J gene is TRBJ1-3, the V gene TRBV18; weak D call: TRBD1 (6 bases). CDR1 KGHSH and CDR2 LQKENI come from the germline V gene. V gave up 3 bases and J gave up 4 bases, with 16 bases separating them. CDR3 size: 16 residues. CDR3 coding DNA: TGTGCCAGCTCACCCCGTCGGGGGGCGCCAGGAAACACCATATATTTT. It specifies CASSPRRGAPGNTIYF.

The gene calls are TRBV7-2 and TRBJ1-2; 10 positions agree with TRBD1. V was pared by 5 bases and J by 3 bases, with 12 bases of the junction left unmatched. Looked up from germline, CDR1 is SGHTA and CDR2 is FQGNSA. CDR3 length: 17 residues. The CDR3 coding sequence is TGTGCCAGCAGCGCGCGACAGGGGGCAATATGGTACTATGGCTACACCTTC. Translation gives CASSARQGAIWYYGYTF.

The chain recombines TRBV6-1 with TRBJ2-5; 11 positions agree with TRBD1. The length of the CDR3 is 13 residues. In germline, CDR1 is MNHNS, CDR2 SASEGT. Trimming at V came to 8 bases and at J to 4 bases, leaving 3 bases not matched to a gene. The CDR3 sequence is CASAGTGGETQYF. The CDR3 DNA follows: TGTGCCAGCGCCGGGACAGGGGGAGAGACCCAGTACTTC.

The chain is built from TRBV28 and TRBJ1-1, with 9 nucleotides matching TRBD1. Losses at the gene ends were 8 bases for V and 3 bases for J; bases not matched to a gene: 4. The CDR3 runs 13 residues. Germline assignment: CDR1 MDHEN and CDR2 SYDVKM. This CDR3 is CASEGQGYTEAFF. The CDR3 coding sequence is TGTGCCAGCGAGGGACAGGGTTACACTGAAGCTTTCTTT.

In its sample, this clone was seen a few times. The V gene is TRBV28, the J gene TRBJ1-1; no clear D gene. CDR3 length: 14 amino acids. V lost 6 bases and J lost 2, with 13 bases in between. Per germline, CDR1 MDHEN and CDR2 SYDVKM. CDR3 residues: CASSRGVANTEAFF. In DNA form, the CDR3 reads TGTGCCAGCAGCCGAGGTGTGGCCAACACTGAAGCTTTCTTT.

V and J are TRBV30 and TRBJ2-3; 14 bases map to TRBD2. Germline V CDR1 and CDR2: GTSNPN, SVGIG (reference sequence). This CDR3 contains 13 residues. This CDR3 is CVAGLAGVDTQYF. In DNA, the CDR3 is TGTGTCGCGGGACTAGCGGGGGTAGATACGCAGTATTTT.

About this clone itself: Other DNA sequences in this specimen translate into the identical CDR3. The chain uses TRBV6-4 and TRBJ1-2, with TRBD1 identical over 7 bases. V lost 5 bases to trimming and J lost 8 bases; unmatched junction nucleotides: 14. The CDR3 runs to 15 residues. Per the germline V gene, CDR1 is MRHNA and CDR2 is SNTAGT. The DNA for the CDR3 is TGTGCCAGCAGTCCCCTACCGGGACAGTCTATGGGCTACACCTTC. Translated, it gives CASSPLPGQSMGYTF.

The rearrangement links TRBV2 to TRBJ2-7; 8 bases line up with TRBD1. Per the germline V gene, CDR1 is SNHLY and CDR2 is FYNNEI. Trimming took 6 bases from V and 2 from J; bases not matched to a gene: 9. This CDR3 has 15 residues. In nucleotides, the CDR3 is TGTGCCAGCAGGCCCGACCGGGACAGGACCTACGAGCAGTACTTC. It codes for CASRPDRDRTYEQYF.

The CDR3 protein is CAWTRGSYGYTF. DNA of the CDR3: TGTGCCTGGACGCGGGGGAGCTATGGCTACACCTTC. V is TRBV30 and J is TRBJ1-2, with a tentative D call TRBD1 (5 bases). Germline assignment: CDR1 GTSNPN and CDR2 SVGIG (reference sequence). This CDR3 comprises 12 residues. The V and J ends lost 4 bases and 4 bases respectively, with 10 bases between them.

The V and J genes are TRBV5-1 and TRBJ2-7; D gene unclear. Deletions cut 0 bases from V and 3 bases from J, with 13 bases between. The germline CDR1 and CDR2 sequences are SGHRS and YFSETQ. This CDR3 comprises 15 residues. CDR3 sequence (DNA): TGCGCCAGCAGCTTGGAGTCCAGAGGCAGCTACGAGCAGTACTTC. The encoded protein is CASSLESRGSYEQYF.

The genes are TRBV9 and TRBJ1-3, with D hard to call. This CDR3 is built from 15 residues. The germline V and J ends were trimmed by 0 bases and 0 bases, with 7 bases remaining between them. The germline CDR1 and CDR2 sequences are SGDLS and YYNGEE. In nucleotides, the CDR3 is TGTGCCAGCAGCGTAGACGGCGGCTCTGGAAACACCATATATTTT. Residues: CASSVDGGSGNTIYF.

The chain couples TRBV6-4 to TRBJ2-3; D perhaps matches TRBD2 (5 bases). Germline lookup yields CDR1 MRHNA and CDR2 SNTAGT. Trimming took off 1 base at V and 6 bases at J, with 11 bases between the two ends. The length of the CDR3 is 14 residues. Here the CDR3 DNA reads TGTGCCAGCAGTGACTTAGAGGGAGCCGATACGCAGTATTTT. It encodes CASSDLEGADTQYF.

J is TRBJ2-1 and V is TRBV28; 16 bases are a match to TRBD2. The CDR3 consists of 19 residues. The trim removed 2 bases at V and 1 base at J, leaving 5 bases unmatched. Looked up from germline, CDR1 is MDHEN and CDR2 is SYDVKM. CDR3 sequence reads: CASSLTGLAGGRSYNEQFF. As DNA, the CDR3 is TGTGCCAGCAGTTTAACGGGACTAGCGGGGGGGCGGTCCTACAATGAGCAGTTCTTC.

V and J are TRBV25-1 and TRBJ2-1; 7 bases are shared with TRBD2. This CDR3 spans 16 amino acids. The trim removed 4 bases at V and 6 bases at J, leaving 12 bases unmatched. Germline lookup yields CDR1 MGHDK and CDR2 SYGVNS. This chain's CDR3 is CASSVRWKREGNEQFF. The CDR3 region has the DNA TGTGCCAGCAGTGTCCGATGGAAGCGGGAAGGCAATGAGCAGTTCTTC.

CDR3 loop: CASSYGASGANVLTF. The CDR3 coding sequence is TGTGCCAGCAGTTATGGGGCCTCTGGGGCCAACGTCCTGACTTTC. The chain joins TRBV6-5 to TRBJ2-6, with D perhaps TRBD1 (5 bases). Trimming pared 3 bases from V and 0 bases from J, leaving 6 bases between. The CDR3 totals 15 residues. Looked up from germline, CDR1 is MNHEY and CDR2 is SVGAGI.

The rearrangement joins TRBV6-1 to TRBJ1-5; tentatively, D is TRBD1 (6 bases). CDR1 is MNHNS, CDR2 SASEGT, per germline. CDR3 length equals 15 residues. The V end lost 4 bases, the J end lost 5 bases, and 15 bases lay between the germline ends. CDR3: CASSALGQGHQPQHF. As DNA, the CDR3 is TGTGCCAGCAGTGCATTAGGGCAGGGGCATCAGCCCCAGCATTTT.

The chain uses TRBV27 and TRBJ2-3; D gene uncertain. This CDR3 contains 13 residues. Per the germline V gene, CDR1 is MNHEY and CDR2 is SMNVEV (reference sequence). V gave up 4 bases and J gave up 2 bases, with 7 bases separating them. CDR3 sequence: CASSYRDTDTQYF. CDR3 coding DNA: TGTGCCAGCAGTTATAGAGACACAGATACGCAGTATTTT.

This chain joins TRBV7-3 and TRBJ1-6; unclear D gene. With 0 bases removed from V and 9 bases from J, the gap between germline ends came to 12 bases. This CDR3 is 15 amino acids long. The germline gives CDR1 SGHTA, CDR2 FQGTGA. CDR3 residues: CASSLTAGFSSPLHF. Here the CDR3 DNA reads TGTGCCAGCAGCTTAACGGCCGGGTTTAGTTCACCCCTCCACTTT.

CDR3 sequence reads: CSGGETGSGGELFF. CDR3 in DNA: TGCAGCGGGGGGGAGACAGGGTCGGGCGGGGAGCTGTTTTTT. The rearrangement uses TRBV29-1 and TRBJ2-2; TRBD1 might be the D (7 bases). The germline V and J ends were trimmed by 7 bases and 7 bases, with 19 bases remaining between them. CDR3 size: 14 residues. Germline V lookup: CDR1 SQVTM, CDR2 ANQGSEA.

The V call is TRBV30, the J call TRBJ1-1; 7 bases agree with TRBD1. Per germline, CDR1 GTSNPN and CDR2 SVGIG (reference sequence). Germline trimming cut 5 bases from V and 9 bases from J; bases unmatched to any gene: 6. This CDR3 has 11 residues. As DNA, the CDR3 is TGTGCCTGGCAGCAGGGGGTTCAAGCTTTCTTT. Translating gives CAWQQGVQAFF.

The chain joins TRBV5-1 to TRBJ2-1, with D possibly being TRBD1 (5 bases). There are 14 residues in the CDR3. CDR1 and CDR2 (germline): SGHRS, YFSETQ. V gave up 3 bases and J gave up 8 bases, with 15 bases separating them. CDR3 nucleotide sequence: TGCGCCAGCAGCTACGACAGAAATTCCTATGAGCAGTTCTTC. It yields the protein CASSYDRNSYEQFF.

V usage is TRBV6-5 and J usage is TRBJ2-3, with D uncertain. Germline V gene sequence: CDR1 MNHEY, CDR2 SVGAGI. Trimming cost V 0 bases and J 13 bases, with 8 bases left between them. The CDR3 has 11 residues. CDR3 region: CASSYSGQKYF. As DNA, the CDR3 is TGTGCCAGCAGTTACTCTGGGCAGAAGTATTTT.

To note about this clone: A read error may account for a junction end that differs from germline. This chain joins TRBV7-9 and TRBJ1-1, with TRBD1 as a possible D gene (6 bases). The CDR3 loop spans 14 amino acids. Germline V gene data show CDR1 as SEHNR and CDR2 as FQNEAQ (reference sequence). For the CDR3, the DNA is TGTTCCAGCAGCCCTCAGTTAGGGGGAACTGAAGCTTTCTTT. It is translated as CSSSPQLGGTEAFF.

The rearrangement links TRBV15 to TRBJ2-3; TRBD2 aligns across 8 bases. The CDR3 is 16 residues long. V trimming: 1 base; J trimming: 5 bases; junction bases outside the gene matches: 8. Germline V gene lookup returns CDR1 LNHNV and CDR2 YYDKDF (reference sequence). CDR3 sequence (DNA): TGTGCCACCAGCAGAGGGGGAGGACTAGCTCTAGATACGCAGTATTTT. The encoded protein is CATSRGGGLALDTQYF. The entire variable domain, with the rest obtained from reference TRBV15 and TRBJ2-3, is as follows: DAMVIQNPRYQVTQFGKPVTLSCSQTLNHNVMYWYQQKSSQAPKLLFHYYDKDFNNEADTPDNFQSRRPNTSFCFLDIRSPGLGDTAMYLCATSRGGGLALDTQYFGPGTRLTVL.

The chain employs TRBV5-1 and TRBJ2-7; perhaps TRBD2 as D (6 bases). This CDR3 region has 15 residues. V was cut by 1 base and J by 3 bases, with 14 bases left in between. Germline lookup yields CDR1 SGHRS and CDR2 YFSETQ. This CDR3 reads CASSLNGGALYEQYF. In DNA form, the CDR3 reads TGCGCCAGCAGCTTGAACGGCGGGGCGCTCTACGAGCAGTACTTC. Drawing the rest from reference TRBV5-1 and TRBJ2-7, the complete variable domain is KAGVTQTPRYLIKTRGQQVTLSCSPISGHRSVSWYQQTPGQGLQFLFEYFSETQRNKGNFPGRFSGRQFSNSRSEMNVSTLELGDSALYLCASSLNGGALYEQYFGPGTRLTVT.